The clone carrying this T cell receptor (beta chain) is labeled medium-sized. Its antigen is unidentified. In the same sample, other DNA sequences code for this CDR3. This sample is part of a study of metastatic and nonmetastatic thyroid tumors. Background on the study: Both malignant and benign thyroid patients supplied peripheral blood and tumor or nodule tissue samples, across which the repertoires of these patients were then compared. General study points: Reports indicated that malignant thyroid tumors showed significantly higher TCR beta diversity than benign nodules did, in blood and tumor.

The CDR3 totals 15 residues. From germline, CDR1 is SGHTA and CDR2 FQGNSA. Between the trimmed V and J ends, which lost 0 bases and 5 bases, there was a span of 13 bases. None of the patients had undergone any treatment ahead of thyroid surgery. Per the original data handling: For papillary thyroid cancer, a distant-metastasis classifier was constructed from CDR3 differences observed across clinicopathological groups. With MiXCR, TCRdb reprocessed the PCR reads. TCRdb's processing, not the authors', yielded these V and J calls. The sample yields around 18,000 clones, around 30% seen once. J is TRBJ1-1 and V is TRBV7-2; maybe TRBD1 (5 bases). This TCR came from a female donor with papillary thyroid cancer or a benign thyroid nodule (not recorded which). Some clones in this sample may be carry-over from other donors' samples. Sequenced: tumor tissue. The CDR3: CASSLAQGLGTEAFF. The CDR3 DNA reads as TGTGCCAGCAGCTTAGCGCAGGGATTGGGAACTGAAGCTTTCTTT.